This T cell receptor (beta chain) was retrieved from a study of cytomegalovirus exposure and HLA in healthy donors. About the research overall: Previous work identified roughly 120 million unique TCR beta sequences from roughly 170 million T cells. General study points: Clonal expansion, a later analysis showed, was greater in HLA-associated TCR beta chains than in equally common others. Across HLA loci, a later analysis found differing TCR association rates, with DRB1 most and HLA-C fewest.

Despite likely unrecorded immune exposures, the donors were nominally healthy at the time of sampling. Unmatched junction bases numbered 7, after V lost 5 bases and J lost 0 bases. The CDR3 loop spans 17 amino acids. Germline assignment: CDR1 SEHNR and CDR2 FQNEAQ (reference sequence). Points on this clone: The target antigen is unknown.

The PCR ran on 60 Vbeta and 13 Jbeta primers. Assay: immunoSEQ multiplex PCR; the TCRdb copy retains only in-frame clones and omits some. The sample holds tens of thousands of clones, about 65% seen once. The TCR was taken from a man in his fifties or sixties in good health and CMV-seropositive. Sequenced: PBMCs. The chain carries TRBV7-9 and TRBJ2-7, with 13 nucleotides matching TRBD2. In DNA form, the CDR3 reads TGTGCCAGCAGCCTAAGGACTAGCGGGAGCGTCTCCTACGAGCAGTACTTC. It specifies CASSLRTSGSVSYEQYF.